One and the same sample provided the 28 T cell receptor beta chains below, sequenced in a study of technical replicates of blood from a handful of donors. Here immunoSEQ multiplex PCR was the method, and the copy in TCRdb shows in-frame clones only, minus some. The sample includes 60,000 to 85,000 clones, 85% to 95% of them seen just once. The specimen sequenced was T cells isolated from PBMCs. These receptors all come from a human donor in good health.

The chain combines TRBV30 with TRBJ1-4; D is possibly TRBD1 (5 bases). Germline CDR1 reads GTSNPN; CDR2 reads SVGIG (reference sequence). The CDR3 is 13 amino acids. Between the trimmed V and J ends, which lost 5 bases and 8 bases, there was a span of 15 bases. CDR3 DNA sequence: TGTGCCTGGTCTCAGGGCTACAGGGAAAAACTGTTTTTT. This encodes CAWSQGYREKLFF.

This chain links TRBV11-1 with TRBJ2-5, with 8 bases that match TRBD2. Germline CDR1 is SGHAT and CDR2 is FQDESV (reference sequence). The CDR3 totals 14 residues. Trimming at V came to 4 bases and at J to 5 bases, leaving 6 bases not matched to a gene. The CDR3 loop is CASSSGLASETQYF. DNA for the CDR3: TGTGCCAGCAGCTCAGGACTAGCCTCGGAGACCCAGTACTTC.

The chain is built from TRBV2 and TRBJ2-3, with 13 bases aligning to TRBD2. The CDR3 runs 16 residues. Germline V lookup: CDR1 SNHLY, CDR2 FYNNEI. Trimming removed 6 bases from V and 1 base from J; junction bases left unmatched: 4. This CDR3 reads CASRRGTSGGTDTQYF. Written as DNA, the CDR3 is TGTGCCAGCAGGAGGGGGACTAGCGGGGGCACAGATACGCAGTATTTT.

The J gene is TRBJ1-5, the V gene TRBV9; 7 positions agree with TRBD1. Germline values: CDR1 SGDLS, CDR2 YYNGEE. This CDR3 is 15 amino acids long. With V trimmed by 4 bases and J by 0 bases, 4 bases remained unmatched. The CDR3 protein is CASSKGGGSNQPQHF. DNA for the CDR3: TGTGCCAGCAGCAAAGGGGGCGGTAGCAATCAGCCCCAGCATTTT.

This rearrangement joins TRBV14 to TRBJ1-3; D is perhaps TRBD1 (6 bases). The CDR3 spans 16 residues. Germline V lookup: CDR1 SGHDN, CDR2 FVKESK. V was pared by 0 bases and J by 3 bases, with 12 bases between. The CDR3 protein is CASSQDLEGVGNTIYF. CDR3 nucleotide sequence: TGTGCCAGCAGCCAAGATCTTGAGGGGGTTGGAAACACCATATATTTT.

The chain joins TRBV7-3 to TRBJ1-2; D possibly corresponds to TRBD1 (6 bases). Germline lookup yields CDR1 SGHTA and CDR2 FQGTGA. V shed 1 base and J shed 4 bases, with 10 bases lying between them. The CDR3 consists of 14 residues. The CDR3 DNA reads TGTGCCAGCAGCTTAAAAAGGGACACCTATGGCTACACCTTC. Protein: CASSLKRDTYGYTF.

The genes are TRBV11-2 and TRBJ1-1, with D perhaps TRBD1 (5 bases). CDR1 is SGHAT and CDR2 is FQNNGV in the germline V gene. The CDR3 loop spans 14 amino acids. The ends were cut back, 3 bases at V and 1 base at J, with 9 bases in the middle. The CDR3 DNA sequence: TGTGCCAGCAGCTTCGGGGGGGGGAACACTGAAGCTTTCTTT. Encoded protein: CASSFGGGNTEAFF.

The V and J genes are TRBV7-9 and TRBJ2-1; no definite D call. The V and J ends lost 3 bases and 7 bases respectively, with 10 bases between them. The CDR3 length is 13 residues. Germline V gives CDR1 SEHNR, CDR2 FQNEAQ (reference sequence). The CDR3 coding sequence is TGTGCCAGCAGCTTGTCCCTAACTAATGAGCAGTTCTTC. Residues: CASSLSLTNEQFF.

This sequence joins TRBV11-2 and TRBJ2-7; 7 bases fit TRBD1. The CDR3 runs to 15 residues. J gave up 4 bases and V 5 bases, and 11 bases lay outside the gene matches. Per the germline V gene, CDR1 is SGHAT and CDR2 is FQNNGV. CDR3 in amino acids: CASSPIPGQIYEQYF. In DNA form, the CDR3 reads TGTGCCAGCAGCCCGATTCCGGGACAGATATACGAGCAGTACTTC.

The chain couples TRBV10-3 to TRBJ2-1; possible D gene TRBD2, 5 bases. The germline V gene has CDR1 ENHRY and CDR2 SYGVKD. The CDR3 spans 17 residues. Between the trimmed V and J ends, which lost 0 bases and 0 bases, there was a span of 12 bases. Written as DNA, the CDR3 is TGTGCCATCAGTGAGTCGATCCAGCGGAGCTCCTACAATGAGCAGTTCTTC. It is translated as CAISESIQRSSYNEQFF.

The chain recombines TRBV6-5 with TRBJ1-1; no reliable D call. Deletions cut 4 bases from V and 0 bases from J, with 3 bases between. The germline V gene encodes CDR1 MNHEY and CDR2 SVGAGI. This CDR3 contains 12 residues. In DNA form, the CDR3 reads TGTGCCAGCAGTTTTATGAACACTGAAGCTTTCTTT. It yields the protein CASSFMNTEAFF.

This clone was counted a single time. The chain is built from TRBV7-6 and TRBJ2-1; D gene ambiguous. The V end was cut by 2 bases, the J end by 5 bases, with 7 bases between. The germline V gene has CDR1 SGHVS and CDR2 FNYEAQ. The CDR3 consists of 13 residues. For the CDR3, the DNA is TGTGCCAGCAGCTTACAGGATAACAATGAGCAGTTCTTC. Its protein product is CASSLQDNNEQFF.

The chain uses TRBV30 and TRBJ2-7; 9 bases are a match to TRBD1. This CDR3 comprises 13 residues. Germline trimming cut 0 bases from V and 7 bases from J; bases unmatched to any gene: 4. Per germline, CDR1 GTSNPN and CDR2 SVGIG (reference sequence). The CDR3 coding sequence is TGTGCCTGGAGTGTACAGGGGGCTGGAGAGCAGTACTTC. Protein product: CAWSVQGAGEQYF.

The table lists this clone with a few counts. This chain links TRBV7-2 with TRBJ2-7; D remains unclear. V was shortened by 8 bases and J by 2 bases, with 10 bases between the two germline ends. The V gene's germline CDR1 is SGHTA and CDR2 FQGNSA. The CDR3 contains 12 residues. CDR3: CASGTAAYEQYF. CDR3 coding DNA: TGTGCCAGCGGAACGGCGGCCTACGAGCAGTACTTC.

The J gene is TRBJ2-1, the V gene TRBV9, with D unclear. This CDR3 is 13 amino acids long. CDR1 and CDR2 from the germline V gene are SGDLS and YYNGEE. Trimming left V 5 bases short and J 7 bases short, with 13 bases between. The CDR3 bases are TGTGCCAGCAGTTCCATGACTGGAAATGAGCAGTTCTTC. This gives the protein CASSSMTGNEQFF.

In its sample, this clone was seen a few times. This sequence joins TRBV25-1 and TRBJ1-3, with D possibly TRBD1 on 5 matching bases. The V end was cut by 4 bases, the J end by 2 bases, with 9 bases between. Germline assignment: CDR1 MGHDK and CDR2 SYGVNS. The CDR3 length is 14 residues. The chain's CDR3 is CASSGAGTGNTIYF. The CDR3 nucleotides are TGTGCCAGCAGTGGGGCAGGGACTGGAAACACCATATATTTT.

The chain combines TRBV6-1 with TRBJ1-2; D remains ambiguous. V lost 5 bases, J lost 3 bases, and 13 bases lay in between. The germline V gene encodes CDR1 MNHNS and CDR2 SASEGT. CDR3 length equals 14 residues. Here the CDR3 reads CASSWESGDYGYTF. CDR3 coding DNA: TGTGCCAGCAGTTGGGAATCGGGAGACTATGGCTACACCTTC.

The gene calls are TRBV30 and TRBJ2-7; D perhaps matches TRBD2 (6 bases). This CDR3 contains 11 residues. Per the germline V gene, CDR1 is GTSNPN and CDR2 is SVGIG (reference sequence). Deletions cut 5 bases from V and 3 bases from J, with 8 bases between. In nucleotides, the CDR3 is TGTGCCTGGGCTAGCGTCTACGAGCAGTACTTC. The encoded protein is CAWASVYEQYF.

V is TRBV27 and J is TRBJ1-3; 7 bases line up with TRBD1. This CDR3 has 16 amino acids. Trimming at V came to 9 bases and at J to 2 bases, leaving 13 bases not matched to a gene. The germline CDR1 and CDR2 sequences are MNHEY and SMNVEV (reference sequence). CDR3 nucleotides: TGTGCCAGGGCCTACGACAGGGATTATCCTGGAAACACCATATATTTT. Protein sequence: CARAYDRDYPGNTIYF.

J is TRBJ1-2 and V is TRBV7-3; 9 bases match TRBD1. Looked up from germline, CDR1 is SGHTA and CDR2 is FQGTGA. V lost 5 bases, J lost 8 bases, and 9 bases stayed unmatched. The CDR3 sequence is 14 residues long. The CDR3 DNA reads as TGTGCCAGCAGCCCCGGGACAGGGATGGGGGGCTACACCTTC. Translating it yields CASSPGTGMGGYTF. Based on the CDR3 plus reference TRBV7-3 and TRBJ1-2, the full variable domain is GAGVSQTPSNKVTEKGKYVELRCDPISGHTALYWYRQSLGQGPEFLIYFQGTGAADDSGLPNDRFFAVRPEGSVSTLKIQRTERGDSAVYLCASSPGTGMGGYTFGSGTRLTVV.

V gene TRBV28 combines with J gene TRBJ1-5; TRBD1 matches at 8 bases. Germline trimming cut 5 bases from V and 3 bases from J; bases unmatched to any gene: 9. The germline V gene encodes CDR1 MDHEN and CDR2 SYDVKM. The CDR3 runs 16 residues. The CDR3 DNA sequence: TGTGCCAGCAGTCTCGAGACAGGGGCCAACAATCAGCCCCAGCATTTT. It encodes CASSLETGANNQPQHF. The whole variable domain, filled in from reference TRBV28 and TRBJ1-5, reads DVKVTQSSRYLVKRTGEKVFLECVQDMDHENMFWYRQDPGLGLRLIYFSYDVKMKEKGDIPEGYSVSREKKERFSLILESASTNQTSMYLCASSLETGANNQPQHFGDGTRLSIL.

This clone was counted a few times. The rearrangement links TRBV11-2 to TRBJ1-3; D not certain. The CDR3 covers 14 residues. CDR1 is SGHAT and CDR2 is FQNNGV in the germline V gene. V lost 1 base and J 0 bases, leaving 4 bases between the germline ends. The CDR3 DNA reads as TGTGCCAGCAGCTTAGGACACTCTGGAAACACCATATATTTT. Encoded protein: CASSLGHSGNTIYF.

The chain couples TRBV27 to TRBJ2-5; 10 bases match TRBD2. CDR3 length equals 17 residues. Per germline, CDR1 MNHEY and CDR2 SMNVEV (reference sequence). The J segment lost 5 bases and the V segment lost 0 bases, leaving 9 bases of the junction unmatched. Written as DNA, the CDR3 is TGTGCCAGCAGTTTATCGGGACTAGCGATCCATTCGGAGACCCAGTACTTC. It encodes CASSLSGLAIHSETQYF.

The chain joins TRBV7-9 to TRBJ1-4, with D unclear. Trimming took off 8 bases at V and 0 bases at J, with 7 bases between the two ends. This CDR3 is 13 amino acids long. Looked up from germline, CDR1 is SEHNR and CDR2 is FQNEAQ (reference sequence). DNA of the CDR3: TGTGCCAGCCGGAGTGCAACTAATGAAAAACTGTTTTTT. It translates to CASRSATNEKLFF.

The CDR3 spells CASSLYLGSYEQYF. The CDR3 nucleotides read TGCGCCAGCAGCTTGTATCTCGGCTCCTACGAGCAGTACTTC. The chain is built from TRBV5-1 and TRBJ2-7; unclear D gene. CDR3 length: 14 residues. V was shortened by 1 base and J by 0 bases, with 8 bases between the two germline ends. Germline CDR1 reads SGHRS; CDR2 reads YFSETQ.

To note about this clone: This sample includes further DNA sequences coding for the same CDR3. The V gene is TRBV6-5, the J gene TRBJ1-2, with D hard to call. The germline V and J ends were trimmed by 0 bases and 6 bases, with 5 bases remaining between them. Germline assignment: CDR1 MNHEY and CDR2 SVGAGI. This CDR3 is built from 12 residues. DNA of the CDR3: TGTGCCAGCAGTTACTCCGGTGATGGCTACACCTTC. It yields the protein CASSYSGDGYTF.

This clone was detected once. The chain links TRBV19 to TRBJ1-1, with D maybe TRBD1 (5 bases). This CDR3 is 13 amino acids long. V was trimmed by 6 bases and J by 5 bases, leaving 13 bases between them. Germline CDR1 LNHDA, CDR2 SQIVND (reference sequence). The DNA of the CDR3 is TGTGCCAGTAGATTCAGGGTGGAAACTGAAGCTTTCTTT. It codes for CASRFRVETEAFF.

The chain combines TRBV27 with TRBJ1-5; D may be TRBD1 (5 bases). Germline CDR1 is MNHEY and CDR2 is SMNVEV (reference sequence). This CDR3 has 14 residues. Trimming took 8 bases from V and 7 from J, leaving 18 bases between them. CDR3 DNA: TGTGCCAGCGGCTTAATCGGGGCGGGACAGCCCCAGCATTTT. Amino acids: CASGLIGAGQPQHF.